This T cell receptor beta chain was retrieved from a study of T cells in Graves' hyperthyroidism and ophthalmopathy. Regions amplified from RNA transcripts were the TCR beta CDR3 regions. In the first-round RT-PCR of the TCR CDR3, the HTBI primer set was used. Using its own MiXCR run on the multiplex PCR reads, TCRdb lists one record per CDR3 protein. The data show approximately 400,000 distinct CDR3 sequences, with approximately 15% seen just once and around 20% held by the top ten. V was pared by 0 bases and J by 6 bases, with 6 bases between. CDR1 LGHNT and CDR2 FRNRAP come from the germline V gene. There are 12 residues in the CDR3.

The material sequenced was blood. This TCR was sampled from a man in his thirties or forties with Graves' hyperthyroidism that later progressed to Graves' ophthalmopathy. The chain has TRBV12-5 and TRBJ2-7, with no clear D. DNA for the CDR3: TGTGCTAGTGGTTTGGTACAAGGCGAGCAGTACTTC. Its protein product is CASGLVQGEQYF.